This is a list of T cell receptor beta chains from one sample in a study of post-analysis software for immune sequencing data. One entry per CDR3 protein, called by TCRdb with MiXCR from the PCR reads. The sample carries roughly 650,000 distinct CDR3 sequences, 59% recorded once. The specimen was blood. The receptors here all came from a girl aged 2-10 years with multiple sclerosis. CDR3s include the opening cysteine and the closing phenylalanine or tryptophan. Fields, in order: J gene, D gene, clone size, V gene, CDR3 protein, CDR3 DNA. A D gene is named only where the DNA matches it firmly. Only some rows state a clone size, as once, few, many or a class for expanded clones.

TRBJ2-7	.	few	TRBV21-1	CASSKARQDRGYEQYF	TGTGCCAGCAGCAAAGCCCGACAGGACAGGGGCTACGAGCAGTACTTC
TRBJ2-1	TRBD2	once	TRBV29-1	CSVDTSGAYNEQFF	TGCAGCGTCGACACTAGCGGGGCCTACAATGAGCAGTTCTTC
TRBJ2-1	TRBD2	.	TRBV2	CASSFSRDAGGPGQFF	TGTGCCAGCAGTTTCTCCAGGGATGCGGGGGGGCCGGGGCAGTTCTTC
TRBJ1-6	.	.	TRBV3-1	CASSQGANSPLHF	TGTGCCAGCAGCCAAGGTGCCAATTCACCCCTCCACTTT
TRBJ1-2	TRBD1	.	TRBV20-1	CSATPMGQQTYGYTF	TGCAGTGCTACCCCCATGGGACAGCAAACATATGGCTACACCTTC
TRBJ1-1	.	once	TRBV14	CASSQVRVNTEAFF	TGTGCCAGCAGCCAAGTGCGAGTGAACACTGAAGCTTTCTTT
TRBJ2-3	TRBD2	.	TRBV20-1	CSAVSGMDYTQYF	TGCAGTGCTGTTAGCGGGATGGATTATACGCAGTATTTT
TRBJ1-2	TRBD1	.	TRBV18	CASSPSQGESRGYTF	TGTGCCAGCTCACCATCCCAGGGGGAATCGCGGGGCTACACCTTC
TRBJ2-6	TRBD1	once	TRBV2	CASSSRWDRPSGANVLTF	TGTGCCAGCAGTTCTCGTTGGGACAGGCCCTCTGGGGCCAACGTCCTGACTTTC
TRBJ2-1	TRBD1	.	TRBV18	CASSPQDRGLGNEQFF	TGTGCCAGCTCACCACAGGACAGGGGGCTTGGTAATGAGCAGTTCTTC
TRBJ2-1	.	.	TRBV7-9	CASSLEAGAGMNEQFF	TGTGCCAGCAGCTTAGAAGCCGGGGCCGGGATGAATGAGCAGTTCTTC
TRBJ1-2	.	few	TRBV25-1	CASSLDRSGRGSYTF	TGTGCCAGCAGTCTCGACCGATCGGGGAGAGGGAGCTACACCTTC
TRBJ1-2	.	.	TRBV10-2	CASSDGQGGGYTF	TGCGCCAGCAGTGACGGTCAGGGCGGTGGCTACACCTTC
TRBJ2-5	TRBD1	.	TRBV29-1	CSVATGGWVGETQYF	TGCAGCGTTGCAACAGGGGGCTGGGTTGGGGAGACCCAGTACTTC
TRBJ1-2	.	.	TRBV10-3	CAISLGQLDGYTF	TGTGCCATCAGCCTTGGACAGCTGGATGGCTACACCTTC
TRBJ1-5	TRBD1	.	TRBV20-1	CSALVQGGNQPQHF	TGCAGTGCCTTGGTACAGGGGGGAAATCAGCCCCAGCATTTT
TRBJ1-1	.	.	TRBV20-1	CSARGWTEAFF	TGCAGTGCTAGAGGGTGGACTGAAGCTTTCTTT
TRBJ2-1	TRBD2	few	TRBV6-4	CASSVLSGAVDEQFF	TGTGCCAGCAGTGTCTTAAGCGGGGCGGTAGATGAGCAGTTCTTC
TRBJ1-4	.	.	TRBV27	CASSARYRGFNEKLFF	TGTGCCAGCAGTGCTCGTTACCGGGGCTTTAATGAAAAACTGTTTTTT
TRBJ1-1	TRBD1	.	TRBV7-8	CASSTRTGGTEAFF	TGTGCCAGCAGCACCCGGACAGGGGGCACTGAAGCTTTCTTT
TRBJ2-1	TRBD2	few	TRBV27	CASSLTSSNEQFF	TGTGCCAGCAGTTTGACTAGCAGCAATGAGCAGTTCTTC
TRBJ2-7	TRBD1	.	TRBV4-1	CASSLMGQESSYEQYF	TGCGCTAGCAGCCTGATGGGACAGGAGAGCTCCTACGAGCAGTACTTC
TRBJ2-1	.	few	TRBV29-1	CSAKVGGDSEQFF	TGCAGCGCCAAGGTAGGGGGGGATTCTGAGCAGTTCTTC
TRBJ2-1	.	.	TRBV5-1	CASSFGSQNNEQFF	TGCGCCAGCAGCTTCGGGTCTCAAAACAATGAGCAGTTCTTC
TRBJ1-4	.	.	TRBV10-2	CASSGQAATNEKLFF	TGCGCCAGCAGTGGACAGGCTGCAACTAATGAAAAACTGTTTTTT
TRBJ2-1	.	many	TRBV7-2	CASSLAGGLYNEQFF	TGTGCCAGCAGCTTAGCCGGCGGACTATACAATGAGCAGTTCTTC
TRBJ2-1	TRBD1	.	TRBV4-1	CASSRGGTGVWNEQFF	TGCGCCAGCAGCCGCGGGGGGACAGGGGTTTGGAATGAGCAGTTCTTC
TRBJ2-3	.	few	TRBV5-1	CASSFRQHTQYF	TGCGCCAGCAGCTTTCGACAGCATACGCAGTATTTT
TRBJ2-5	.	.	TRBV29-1	CSVESGQTQYF	TGCAGCGTTGAATCTGGGCAGACCCAGTACTTC
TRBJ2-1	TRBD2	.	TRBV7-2	CASSYQERGGGGEQFF	TGTGCCAGCAGCTACCAGGAGCGGGGGGGTGGTGGGGAGCAGTTCTTC
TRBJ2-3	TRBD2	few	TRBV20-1	CSASPGLASTDTQYF	TGCAGTGCTTCTCCGGGACTAGCTAGCACAGATACGCAGTATTTT
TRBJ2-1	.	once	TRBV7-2	CASSYTGSYNEQFF	TGTGCCAGCAGCTATACAGGGTCCTACAATGAGCAGTTCTTC
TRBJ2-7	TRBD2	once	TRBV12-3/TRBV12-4	CASSLFGLAGREQYF	TGTGCCAGCAGCCTATTCGGACTAGCGGGAAGAGAGCAGTACTTC
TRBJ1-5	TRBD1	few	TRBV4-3	CASSSPGTGNQPQHF	TGCGCCAGCAGCTCTCCCGGGACAGGGAATCAGCCCCAGCATTTT
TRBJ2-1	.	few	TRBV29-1	CSVAGQGRGEQFF	TGCAGCGTTGCAGGGCAGGGTAGAGGTGAGCAGTTCTTC
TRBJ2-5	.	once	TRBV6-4	CASSPGIGETQYF	TGTGCCAGCAGCCCAGGGATCGGAGAGACCCAGTACTTC
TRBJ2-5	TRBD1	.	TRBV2	CASSEDRAQETQYF	TGTGCCAGCAGTGAGGACAGGGCCCAAGAGACCCAGTACTTC
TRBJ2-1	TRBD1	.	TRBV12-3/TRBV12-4	CASTGDRDGQFF	TGTGCCAGCACCGGGGACAGGGATGGGCAGTTCTTC
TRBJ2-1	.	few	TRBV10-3	CAISELEDEQFF	TGTGCCATCAGTGAGCTGGAGGATGAGCAGTTCTTC
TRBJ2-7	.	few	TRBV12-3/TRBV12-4	CASSLEITYEQYF	TGTGCCAGCAGTTTAGAGATTACCTACGAGCAGTACTTC
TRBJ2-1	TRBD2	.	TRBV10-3	CAISDGAGRGDNEQFF	TGTGCCATCAGTGATGGGGCAGGACGGGGGGACAATGAGCAGTTCTTC
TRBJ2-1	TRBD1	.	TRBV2	CASSGTGVEQFF	TGTGCCAGCAGTGGGACAGGGGTTGAGCAGTTCTTC
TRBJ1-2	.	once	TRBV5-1	CASSLDSGDGYTF	TGCGCCAGCAGCTTGGATTCAGGGGATGGCTACACCTTC
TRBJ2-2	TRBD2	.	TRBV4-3	CASSSSRLATANTGELFF	TGCGCCAGCAGCTCGTCCCGACTAGCGACTGCGAACACCGGGGAGCTGTTTTTT
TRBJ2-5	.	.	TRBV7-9	CAGSSGQYQETQYF	TGTGCCGGCAGCTCGGGTCAGTACCAAGAGACCCAGTACTTC
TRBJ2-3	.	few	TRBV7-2	CASSFTTSTDTQYF	TGTGCCAGCAGCTTCACCACCAGCACAGATACGCAGTATTTT
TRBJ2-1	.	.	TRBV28	CASTPLEANEQFF	TGTGCCAGCACCCCCCTTGAGGCAAATGAGCAGTTCTTC
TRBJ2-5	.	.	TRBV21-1	CASSSRGREPYQETQYF	TGTGCCAGCAGCTCAAGGGGGAGGGAACCGTACCAAGAGACCCAGTACTTC
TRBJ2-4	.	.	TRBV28	CASNDGTALAKNIQYF	TGTGCCAGCAATGATGGAACAGCTCTAGCCAAAAACATTCAGTACTTC
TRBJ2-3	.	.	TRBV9	CASSVEGAHTQYF	TGTGCCAGCAGCGTAGAAGGGGCGCATACGCAGTATTTT